This is a list of T cell receptor beta chains from one sample in a study of T-cell reconstitution after alpha-beta-depleted transplantation in children. TCRdb reprocessed the PCR reads via MiXCR and lists one record per CDR3 protein. The table lists hundreds of thousands of distinct CDR3 sequences, under 20% of them singletons. This material consisted of PBMCs, mostly from graft donor cells, taken 360 days after TCRalphabeta/CD19-depleted stem cell transplant. Every receptor here comes from a boy under two years old who had a stem cell transplant for Wiskott-Aldrich syndrome, so the T cells may come from the graft donor. Each CDR3 is given with its conserved first and last residue.

j_gene	v_gene	CDR3aa
TRBJ2-7	TRBV27	CASSLFASGRTYEQYF
TRBJ2-7	TRBV6-5	CASSIRTPGQGAFEQYF
TRBJ2-2	TRBV10-3	CAISEFEKNTGELFF
TRBJ2-6	TRBV5-1	CASSLLPGSGANVLTF
TRBJ2-1	TRBV20-1	CSARDLGMLYNEQFF
TRBJ2-7	TRBV27	CASSPGTGGREQYF
TRBJ1-1	TRBV7-9	CASSVYRGLNTEAFF
TRBJ2-1	TRBV10-3	CAIRGTGNEQFF
TRBJ2-7	TRBV10-3	CAISEEATHEQYF
TRBJ2-3	TRBV7-2	CASSVPGTDTQYF
TRBJ2-5	TRBV12-3/TRBV12-4	CASSLDIAGETQYF
TRBJ2-1	TRBV7-2	CASSLAGQGLNNEQFF
TRBJ2-7	TRBV2	CASTPGLGAYEQYF
TRBJ1-5	TRBV29-1	CSALTGGPDQPQHF
TRBJ2-2	TRBV5-5	CASSGDSPWSGELFF
TRBJ1-1	TRBV12-3/TRBV12-4	CASSSRGERGAEAFF
TRBJ2-7	TRBV4-1	CASSQGFFRGQGYEQYF
TRBJ2-3	TRBV7-2	CASSEIPTSTDTQYF
TRBJ2-1	TRBV2	CASKFRSYNEQFF
TRBJ1-4	TRBV28	CASSFGQGAEKLFF
TRBJ2-7	TRBV7-6	CASSLGTGEPLYEQYF
TRBJ2-6	TRBV9	CASSVNPVGHVLVSGANVLTF
TRBJ1-4	TRBV4-2	CASTPRWGEKLFF
TRBJ2-1	TRBV4-1	CASSQPARLAGPYNEQFF
TRBJ2-1	TRBV7-6	CASSLVPAGDNAQFF
TRBJ2-7	TRBV7-9	CASSQTPRTQAYEQYF
TRBJ2-7	TRBV12-3/TRBV12-4	CASSFRRVSEQYF
TRBJ2-5	TRBV29-1	CSVARLLAEETQYF
TRBJ1-1	TRBV12-3/TRBV12-4	CASTDGGRNTEAFF
TRBJ2-7	TRBV29-1	CSVISGSSYEQYF
TRBJ2-7	TRBV29-1	CSVASGREYEQYF
TRBJ2-1	TRBV24-1	CATKPPGAGGEQFF
TRBJ2-7	TRBV20-1	CSAITSGRAFEQYF
TRBJ2-5	TRBV7-9	CASSRTRETQYF
TRBJ1-1	TRBV5-1	CASRSHAMNTEAFF
TRBJ2-1	TRBV20-1	CSAIVAGASYNEQFF
TRBJ2-3	TRBV3-1	CASSPLAGATDTQYF
TRBJ2-5	TRBV20-1	CSASERRVGETQYF
TRBJ2-2	TRBV11-2	CASSFLGQSSGGRTGELFF